Detailed here is one T cell receptor (beta chain). Antigen specificity is unknown. The entry originates in a study of early T cells in non-severe SARS-CoV-2 infection. Whole-study context: The sequenced material was bulk RNA from unsorted whole blood, and its chains were unpaired. Study conclusions and caveats: VDJdb matching, biased toward anti-spike CD8 responses, missed private and CD4 specificities.

Tagging with unique molecular identifiers was applied to individual cDNA molecules. One entry per CDR3 protein results from TCRdb running MiXCR on the 5' RACE reads. The sample consists of about 56,000 distinct CDR3 sequences, around 16% of them appearing once. Germline-derived CDR1 and CDR2 are GTSNPN and SVGIG (reference sequence). CDR3 length: 17 residues. V gave up 3 bases and J gave up 1 base, with 16 bases separating them. The sequences come from whole blood, collected at baseline. This chain joins TRBV30 and TRBJ2-6; a possible D gene is TRBD2 (5 bases). This sequence originates from an adult who was a healthcare worker with PCR-confirmed SARS-CoV-2 infection or an uninfected control (not recorded which). The DNA for the CDR3 is TGTGCCTGGAGGGCCCACCTCGGGGAATCTGGGGCCAACGTCCTGACTTTC. Translated, it gives CAWRAHLGESGANVLTF.